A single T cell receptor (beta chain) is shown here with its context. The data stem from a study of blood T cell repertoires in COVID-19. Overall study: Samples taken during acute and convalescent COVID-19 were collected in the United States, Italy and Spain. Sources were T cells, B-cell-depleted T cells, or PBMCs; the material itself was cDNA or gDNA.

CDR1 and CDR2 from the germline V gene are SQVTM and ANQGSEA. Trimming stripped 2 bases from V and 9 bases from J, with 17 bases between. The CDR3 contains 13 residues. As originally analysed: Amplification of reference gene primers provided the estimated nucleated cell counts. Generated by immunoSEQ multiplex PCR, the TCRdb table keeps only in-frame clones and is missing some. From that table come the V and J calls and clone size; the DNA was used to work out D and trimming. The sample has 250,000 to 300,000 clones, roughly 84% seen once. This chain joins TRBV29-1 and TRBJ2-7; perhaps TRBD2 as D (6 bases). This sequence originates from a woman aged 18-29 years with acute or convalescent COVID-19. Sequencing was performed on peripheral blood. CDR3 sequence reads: CSVETGDSQWQYF. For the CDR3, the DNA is TGCAGCGTTGAAACGGGAGACTCACAGTGGCAGTACTTC.